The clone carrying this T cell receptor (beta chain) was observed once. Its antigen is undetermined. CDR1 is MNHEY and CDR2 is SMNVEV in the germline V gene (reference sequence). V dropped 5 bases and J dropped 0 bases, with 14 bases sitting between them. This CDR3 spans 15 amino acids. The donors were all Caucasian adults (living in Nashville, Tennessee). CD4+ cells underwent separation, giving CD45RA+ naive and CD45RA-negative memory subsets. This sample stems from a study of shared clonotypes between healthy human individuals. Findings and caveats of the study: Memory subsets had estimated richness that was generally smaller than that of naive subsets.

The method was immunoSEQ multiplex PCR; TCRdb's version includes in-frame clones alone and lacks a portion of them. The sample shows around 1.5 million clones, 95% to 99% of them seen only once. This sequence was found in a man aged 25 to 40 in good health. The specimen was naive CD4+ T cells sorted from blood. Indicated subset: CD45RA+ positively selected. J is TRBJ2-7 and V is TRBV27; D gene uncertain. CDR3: CASSRIFGSSYEQYF. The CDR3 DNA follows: TGTGCCAGCAGTAGAATTTTCGGTTCCTCCTACGAGCAGTACTTC.